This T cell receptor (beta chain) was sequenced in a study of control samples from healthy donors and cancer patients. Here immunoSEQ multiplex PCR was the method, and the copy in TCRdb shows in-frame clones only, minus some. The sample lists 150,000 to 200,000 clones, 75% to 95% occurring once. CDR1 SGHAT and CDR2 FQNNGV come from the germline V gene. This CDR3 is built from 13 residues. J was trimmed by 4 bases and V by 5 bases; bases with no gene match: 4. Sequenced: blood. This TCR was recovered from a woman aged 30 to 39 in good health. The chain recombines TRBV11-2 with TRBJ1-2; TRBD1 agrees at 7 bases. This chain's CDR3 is CASSPGGGYGYTF. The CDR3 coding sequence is TGTGCCAGCAGCCCAGGGGGGGGCTATGGCTACACCTTC.